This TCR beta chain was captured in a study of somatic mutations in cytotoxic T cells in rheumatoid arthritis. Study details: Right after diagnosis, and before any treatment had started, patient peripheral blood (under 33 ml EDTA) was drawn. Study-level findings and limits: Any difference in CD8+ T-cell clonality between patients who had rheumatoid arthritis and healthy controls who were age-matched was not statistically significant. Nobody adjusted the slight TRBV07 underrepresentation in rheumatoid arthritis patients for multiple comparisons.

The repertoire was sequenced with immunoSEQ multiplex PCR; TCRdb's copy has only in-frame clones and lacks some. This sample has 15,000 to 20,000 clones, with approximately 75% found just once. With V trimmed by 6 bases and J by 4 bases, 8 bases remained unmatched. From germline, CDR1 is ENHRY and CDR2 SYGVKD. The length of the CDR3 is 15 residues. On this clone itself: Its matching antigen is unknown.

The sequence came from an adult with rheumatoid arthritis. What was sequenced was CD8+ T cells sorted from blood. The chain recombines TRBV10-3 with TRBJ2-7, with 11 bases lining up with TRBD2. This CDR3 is CAIRPTSGDSYEQYF. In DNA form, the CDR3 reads TGTGCCATCAGGCCGACTAGCGGGGATTCTTACGAGCAGTACTTC.